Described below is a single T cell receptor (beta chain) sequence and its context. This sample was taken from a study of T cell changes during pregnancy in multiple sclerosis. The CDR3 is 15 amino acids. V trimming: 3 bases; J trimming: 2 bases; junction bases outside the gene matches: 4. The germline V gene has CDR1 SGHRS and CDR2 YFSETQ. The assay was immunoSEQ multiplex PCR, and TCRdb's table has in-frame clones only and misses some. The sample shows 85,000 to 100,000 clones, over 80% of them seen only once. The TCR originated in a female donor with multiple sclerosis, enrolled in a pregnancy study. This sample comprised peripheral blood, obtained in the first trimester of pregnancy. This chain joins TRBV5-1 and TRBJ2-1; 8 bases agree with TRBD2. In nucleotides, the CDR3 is TGCGCCAGCAGCTACGGGAGGGCCGCCTACAATGAGCAGTTCTTC. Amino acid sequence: CASSYGRAAYNEQFF. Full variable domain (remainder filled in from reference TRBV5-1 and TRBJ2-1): KAGVTQTPRYLIKTRGQQVTLSCSPISGHRSVSWYQQTPGQGLQFLFEYFSETQRNKGNFPGRFSGRQFSNSRSEMNVSTLELGDSALYLCASSYGRAAYNEQFFGPGTRLTVL.